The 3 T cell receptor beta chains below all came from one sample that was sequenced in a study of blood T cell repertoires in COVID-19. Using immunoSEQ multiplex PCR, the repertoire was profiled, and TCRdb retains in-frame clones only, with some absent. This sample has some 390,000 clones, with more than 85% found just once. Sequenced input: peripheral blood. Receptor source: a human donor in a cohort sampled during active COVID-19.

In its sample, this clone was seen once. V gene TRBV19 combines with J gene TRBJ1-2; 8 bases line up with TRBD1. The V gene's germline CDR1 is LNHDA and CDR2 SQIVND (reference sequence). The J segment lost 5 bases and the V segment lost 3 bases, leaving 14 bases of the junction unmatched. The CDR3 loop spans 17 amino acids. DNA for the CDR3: TGTGCCAGTAGTATCGCCGAAGCCGGACAGGGATTATATGGCTACACCTTC. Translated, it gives CASSIAEAGQGLYGYTF. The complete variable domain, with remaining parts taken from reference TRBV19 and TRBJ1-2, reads DGGITQSPKYLFRKEGQNVTLSCEQNLNHDAMYWYRQDPGQGLRLIYYSQIVNDFQKGDIAEGYSVSREKKESFPLTVTSAQKNPTAFYLCASSIAEAGQGLYGYTFGSGTRLTVV.

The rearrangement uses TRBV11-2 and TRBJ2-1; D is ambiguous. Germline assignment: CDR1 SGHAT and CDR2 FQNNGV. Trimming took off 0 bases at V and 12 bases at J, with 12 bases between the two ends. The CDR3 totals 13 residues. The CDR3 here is CASSLDLALVQFF. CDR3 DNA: TGTGCCAGCAGCTTAGATCTGGCTTTGGTGCAGTTCTTC.

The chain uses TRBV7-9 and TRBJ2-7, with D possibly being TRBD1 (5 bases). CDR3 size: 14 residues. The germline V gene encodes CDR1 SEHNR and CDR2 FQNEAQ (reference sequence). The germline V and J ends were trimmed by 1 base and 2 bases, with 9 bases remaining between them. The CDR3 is CASSLGTYPYEQYF. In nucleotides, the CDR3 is TGTGCCAGCAGCTTAGGGACATACCCCTACGAGCAGTACTTC. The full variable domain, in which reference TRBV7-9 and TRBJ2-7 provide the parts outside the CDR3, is DTGVSQNPRHKITKRGQNVTFRCDPISEHNRLYWYRQTLGQGPEFLTYFQNEAQLEKSRLLSDRFSAERPKGSFSTLEIQRTEQGDSAMYLCASSLGTYPYEQYFGPGTRLTVT.